The 3 T cell receptor beta chains below come from one sample, sequenced in a study of blood T cell repertoires in COVID-19. Profiling relied on immunoSEQ multiplex PCR, and the TCRdb table lists in-frame clones only, not all of them. The repertoire holds just over 250,000 clones, around four fifths seen once, with roughly 4% in the top ten. The sample consisted of PBMCs or T cells enriched from blood (not recorded which). The receptors originated from a man between 25 and 39 years old with acute COVID-19.

V is TRBV5-1 and J is TRBJ2-5; D remains unclear. V dropped 2 bases and J dropped 0 bases, with 14 bases sitting between them. From germline, CDR1 is SGHRS and CDR2 YFSETQ. This CDR3 has 16 residues. The CDR3 region is CASSLGELLYQETQYF. The CDR3 DNA reads as TGCGCCAGCAGCTTAGGAGAACTTCTGTACCAAGAGACCCAGTACTTC.

This sequence joins TRBV18 and TRBJ1-1; 7 bases are shared with TRBD1. CDR1 KGHSH and CDR2 LQKENI come from the germline V gene. Trimming took 1 base from V and 7 from J; bases not matched to a gene: 3. CDR3 length: 13 amino acids. In DNA, the CDR3 is TGTGCCAGCTCACCACAGGGGGCAGGTGAAGCTTTCTTT. Residues: CASSPQGAGEAFF.

The CDR3 coding sequence is TGTGCCAGCAGGTTGACAGGACGTGAAGCTTTCTTT. Amino acids: CASRLTGREAFF. The chain links TRBV6-5 to TRBJ1-1, with D maybe TRBD1 (6 bases). The V and J ends lost 6 bases and 7 bases respectively, with 12 bases between them. The CDR3 totals 12 residues. Per germline, CDR1 MNHEY and CDR2 SVGAGI.